One sample yielded the 24 T cell receptor beta chains listed below, sequenced in a study of T cells after yellow fever vaccination. Each CDR3 protein is one row after TCRdb ran MiXCR on the 5' RACE reads. The table lists about 210,000 distinct CDR3 sequences, about 3% of them singletons. Material: CD4+ T cells sorted from PBMCs, obtained 10 days after the yellow fever booster vaccination. The receptors were sampled from a man between 18 and 29 years old who received the YFV17D yellow fever vaccine.

This clonotype showed up many times. The chain links TRBV7-9 to TRBJ2-7; a weak D match, TRBD2 (7 bases). The V gene's germline CDR1 is SEHNR and CDR2 FQNEAQ (reference sequence). This CDR3 is built from 13 residues. V lost 4 bases and J lost 6, with 13 bases in between. The CDR3 coding sequence is TGTGCCAGCAGCTCCCAAGGGGGGGTCGAGCAGTACTTC. As protein: CASSSQGGVEQYF.

The sample holds many counts of this clonotype. This rearrangement joins TRBV18 to TRBJ2-3; D perhaps matches TRBD1 (6 bases). CDR1 is KGHSH, CDR2 LQKENI, per germline. With 3 bases removed from V and 5 bases from J, the gap between germline ends came to 9 bases. The CDR3 spans 13 residues. CDR3 sequence (DNA): TGTGCCAGCTCACCCACAGGGTTAGATACGCAGTATTTT. This sequence encodes CASSPTGLDTQYF.

The chain joins TRBV11-3 to TRBJ2-1; D perhaps matches TRBD1 (6 bases). The germline V gene encodes CDR1 SGHNT and CDR2 YENEEA. The CDR3 has 15 amino acids. Trimming pared 5 bases from V and 0 bases from J, leaving 11 bases between. CDR3 sequence reads: CASSPPGDSYNEQFF. The CDR3 DNA follows: TGTGCCAGCAGCCCACCAGGGGACTCCTACAATGAGCAGTTCTTC.

The chain is built from TRBV6-5 and TRBJ2-6, with TRBD1 matching 7 bases. CDR1 MNHEY and CDR2 SVGAGI come from the germline V gene. This CDR3 contains 18 residues. After removal of 5 bases from V and 2 bases from J, the junction contained 12 bases not matched to a gene. CDR3 loop: CASSPPRDRTTGANVLTF. In DNA, the CDR3 is TGTGCCAGCAGTCCCCCCCGGGACAGAACTACTGGGGCCAACGTCCTGACTTTC.

This clonotype has just a few counts. The chain is built from TRBV6-5 and TRBJ1-4; D ambiguous. This CDR3 is 13 amino acids long. Germline assignment: CDR1 MNHEY and CDR2 SVGAGI. V was shortened by 2 bases and J by 6 bases, with 7 bases between the two germline ends. The CDR3 is CASSYDRYEKLFF. CDR3 coding DNA: TGTGCCAGCAGTTACGACCGGTATGAAAAACTGTTTTTT.

This rearrangement joins TRBV6-2 or TRBV6-3 to TRBJ2-7; TRBD1 is a possible D gene (5 bases). With 5 bases removed from V and 4 bases from J, the gap between germline ends came to 12 bases. Germline V gene lookup returns CDR1 MNHEY and CDR2 SVGEGT. The CDR3 runs to 13 residues. The CDR3 nucleotides read TGTGCCAGCAGTGCAACAGGTCCTTACGAGCAGTACGTC. It codes for CASSATGPYEQYV.

At least ten counts were recorded for this clonotype. The chain has TRBV5-1 and TRBJ2-1; D gene uncertain. The CDR3 runs to 14 residues. V lost 4 bases and J lost 2, with 10 bases in between. Per germline, CDR1 SGHRS and CDR2 YFSETQ. CDR3 DNA sequence: TGCGCCAGCAGCGAACAGATGACCTACAATGAGCAGTTCTTC. Translated: CASSEQMTYNEQFF.

This clonotype showed up many times. The chain couples TRBV18 to TRBJ2-3; 9 bases fit TRBD1. Germline CDR1 is KGHSH and CDR2 is LQKENI. The V gene end was trimmed by 3 bases and the J gene end by 5 bases; junction bases not matched to a gene: 15. The CDR3 has 18 residues. The CDR3 loop is CASSPLPSGTGKIDTQYF. The CDR3 coding sequence is TGTGCCAGCTCACCTCTTCCCTCGGGGACAGGGAAAATAGATACGCAGTATTTT.

V usage is TRBV30 and J usage is TRBJ2-3; 10 bases are shared with TRBD2. J lost 3 bases, V lost 2 bases, and 11 bases had no gene match. This CDR3 region has 17 residues. In germline, CDR1 is GTSNPN, CDR2 SVGIG (reference sequence). The CDR3 DNA reads TGTGCCTGGAGTAACGGGACTAGCGTCTTTTGGACAGATACGCAGTATTTT. Amino acids: CAWSNGTSVFWTDTQYF.

This clonotype was counted a few times. The CDR3 region is CSASTDTQYF. The DNA for the CDR3 is TGCAGTGCTAGTACAGATACGCAGTATTTT. V gene TRBV20-1 combines with J gene TRBJ2-3; D is unresolved. The ends were cut back, 3 bases at V and 3 bases at J, with 1 base in the middle. The CDR3 spans 10 residues. CDR1 DFQATT and CDR2 SNEGSKA come from the germline V gene (reference sequence).

This clonotype was detected ten times or more. V gene TRBV9 combines with J gene TRBJ2-5; D perhaps matches TRBD1 (6 bases). There are 15 residues in the CDR3. Trimming removed 4 bases from V and 2 bases from J, with 15 bases in between. Per germline, CDR1 SGDLS and CDR2 YYNGEE. CDR3 amino acids: CASSPLRTEQETQYF. For the CDR3, the DNA is TGTGCCAGCAGCCCTCTTAGGACAGAGCAAGAGACCCAGTACTTC.

This clonotype was seen repeatedly, ten times or more. A junction boundary mismatches the germline segment, possibly from a read error. This rearrangement joins TRBV7-9 to TRBJ1-6; 11 bases line up with TRBD1. Germline CDR1 is SEHNR and CDR2 is FQNEAQ (reference sequence). CDR3 length: 13 amino acids. CDR3 region: CAGRSDRGPPLHF. The CDR3 bases are TGTGCCGGCAGATCGGACAGGGGGCCTCCCCTCCACTTT.

In its sample, this clonotype was seen many times. This chain connects TRBV27 to TRBJ2-3; 8 positions match TRBD1. Germline CDR1 MNHEY, CDR2 SMNVEV (reference sequence). The CDR3 length is 14 residues. The V segment lost 5 bases and the J segment 5 bases; nucleotides outside the gene matches: 6. CDR3 DNA sequence: TGTGCCAGCAGTCGGACAGGGTGGGGAGATACGCAGTATTTT. The encoded protein is CASSRTGWGDTQYF.

This clonotype came up many times. V gene TRBV12-3 or TRBV12-4 combines with J gene TRBJ2-3; the match to TRBD2 covers 14 bases. This CDR3 spans 16 amino acids. V was pared by 6 bases and J by 8 bases, with 10 bases of the junction left unmatched. The chain's CDR3 is CASSSRTSGGRGTQYF. The CDR3 DNA sequence: TGTGCCAGCAGCTCCCGGACTAGCGGGGGGCGGGGTACGCAGTATTTT.

The table lists this clonotype with many counts. V is TRBV3-1 and J is TRBJ1-2; D not certain. CDR1 and CDR2 from the germline V gene are LGHDT and YNNKEL (reference sequence). Deletions cut 1 base from V and 2 bases from J, with 8 bases between. The CDR3 has 14 residues. This chain's CDR3 is CASSQAELNYGYTF. DNA for the CDR3: TGTGCCAGCAGCCAAGCAGAGTTGAACTATGGCTACACCTTC.

The chain recombines TRBV20-1 with TRBJ1-5; D possibly corresponds to TRBD1 (6 bases). The CDR3 contains 15 residues. CDR1 and CDR2 (germline): DFQATT, SNEGSKA (reference sequence). V gave up 4 bases and J gave up 0 bases, with 13 bases separating them. CDR3 nucleotides: TGCAGTGCTATCGGGGACACATATAGCAATCAGCCCCAGCATTTT. Translated: CSAIGDTYSNQPQHF.

This clonotype was seen only a few times. The genes are TRBV6-5 and TRBJ1-1, with D perhaps matching TRBD1 (5 bases). There are 14 residues in the CDR3. With 5 bases removed from V and 7 bases from J, the gap between germline ends came to 17 bases. From germline, CDR1 is MNHEY and CDR2 SVGAGI. The CDR3 spells CASSTYPDRSEAFF. The CDR3 region has the DNA TGTGCCAGCAGTACGTACCCAGACAGAAGTGAAGCTTTCTTT.

This clonotype was detected many times. The V call is TRBV4-3, the J call TRBJ2-3, with 7 bases matching TRBD2. The germline V gene encodes CDR1 LGHNA and CDR2 YSLEER. The CDR3 spans 16 residues. V shed 1 base and J 2 bases; nucleotides not matched to a gene: 6. The chain's CDR3 is CASSQGSGGSTDTQYF. As DNA, the CDR3 is TGCGCCAGCAGCCAAGGATCGGGGGGATCCACAGATACGCAGTATTTT.

The rearrangement uses TRBV27 and TRBJ2-7; possible D gene TRBD2, 6 bases. Germline values: CDR1 MNHEY, CDR2 SMNVEV (reference sequence). V gave up 8 bases and J gave up 0 bases, with 17 bases separating them. This CDR3 has 15 residues. CDR3 bases: TGTGCCAGCCAGGGTCCCTCGCGGGGCTCCTACGAGCAGTACTTC. Its translation is CASQGPSRGSYEQYF.

The sample holds many counts of this clonotype. This chain connects TRBV5-6 to TRBJ2-7; D is unclear. CDR1 is SGHDT, CDR2 YYEEEE, per germline. The CDR3 loop spans 11 amino acids. Deletions cut 4 bases from V and 7 bases from J, with 9 bases between. In DNA, the CDR3 is TGTGCCAGCAGCATTCAGAGGGAGCAGTACTTC. Translating it yields CASSIQREQYF.

This clonotype came up many times. The chain employs TRBV20-1 and TRBJ2-4; the D is unclear. Trimming took 7 bases from V and 6 from J, leaving 7 bases between them. The CDR3 length is 10 residues. Germline V gives CDR1 DFQATT, CDR2 SNEGSKA (reference sequence). In DNA form, the CDR3 reads TGCAGTGTGGGGTCAAACATTCAGTACTTC. It encodes CSVGSNIQYF.

V is TRBV19 and J is TRBJ1-5, with D maybe TRBD1 (6 bases). The V end lost 1 base, the J end lost 1 base, and 11 bases lay between the germline ends. The CDR3 extends over 16 amino acids. Germline-derived CDR1 and CDR2 are LNHDA and SQIVND (reference sequence). The CDR3 region has the DNA TGTGCCAGTAGTATAGTCGGACAGCGAAGCAATCAGCCCCAGCATTTT. Amino acids: CASSIVGQRSNQPQHF.

This clonotype was observed many times. The chain carries TRBV25-1 and TRBJ1-5; D is perhaps TRBD1 (5 bases). Looked up from germline, CDR1 is MGHDK and CDR2 is SYGVNS. Trimming removed 6 bases from V and 0 bases from J, with 9 bases in between. The CDR3 sequence is 14 residues long. Here the CDR3 reads CASSVTGSNQPQHF. In DNA, the CDR3 is TGTGCCAGCAGCGTCACAGGTAGCAATCAGCCCCAGCATTTT.

The V gene is TRBV7-2, the J gene TRBJ2-1; 11 nucleotides line up with TRBD2. Per germline, CDR1 SGHTA and CDR2 FQGNSA. This CDR3 is 14 amino acids long. V was pared by 3 bases and J by 10 bases, with 5 bases of the junction left unmatched. The CDR3 loop reads CASSFSGGAKEQFF. In DNA, the CDR3 is TGTGCCAGCAGCTTTAGCGGGGGGGCCAAAGAGCAGTTCTTC.